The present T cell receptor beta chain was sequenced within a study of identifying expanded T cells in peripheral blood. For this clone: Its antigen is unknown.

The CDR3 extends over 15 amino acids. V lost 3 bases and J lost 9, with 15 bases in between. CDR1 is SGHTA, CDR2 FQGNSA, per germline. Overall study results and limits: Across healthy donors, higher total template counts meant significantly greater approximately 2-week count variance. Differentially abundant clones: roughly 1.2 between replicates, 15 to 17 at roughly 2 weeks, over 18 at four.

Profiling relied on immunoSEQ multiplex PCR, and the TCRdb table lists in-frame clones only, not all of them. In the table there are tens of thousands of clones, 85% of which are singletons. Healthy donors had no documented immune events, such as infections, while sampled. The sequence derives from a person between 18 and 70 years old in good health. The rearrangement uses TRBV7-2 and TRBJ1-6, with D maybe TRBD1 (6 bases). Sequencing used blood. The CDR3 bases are TGTGCCAGCAGCTTGTTAGGGCAGGGGAGTTCACCCCTCCACTTT. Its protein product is CASSLLGQGSSPLHF.